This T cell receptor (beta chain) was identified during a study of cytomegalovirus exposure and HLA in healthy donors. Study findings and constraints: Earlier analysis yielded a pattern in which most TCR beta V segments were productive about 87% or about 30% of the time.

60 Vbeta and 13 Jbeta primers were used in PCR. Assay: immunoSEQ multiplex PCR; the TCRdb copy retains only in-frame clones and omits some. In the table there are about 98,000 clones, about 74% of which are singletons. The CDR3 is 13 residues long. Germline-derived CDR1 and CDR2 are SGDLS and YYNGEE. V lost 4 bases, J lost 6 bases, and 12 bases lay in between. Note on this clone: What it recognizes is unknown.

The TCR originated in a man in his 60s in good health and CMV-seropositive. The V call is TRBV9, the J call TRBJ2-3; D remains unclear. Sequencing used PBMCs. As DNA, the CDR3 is TGTGCCAGCAGCCCCGGTACCCCGGATACGCAGTATTTT. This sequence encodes CASSPGTPDTQYF.